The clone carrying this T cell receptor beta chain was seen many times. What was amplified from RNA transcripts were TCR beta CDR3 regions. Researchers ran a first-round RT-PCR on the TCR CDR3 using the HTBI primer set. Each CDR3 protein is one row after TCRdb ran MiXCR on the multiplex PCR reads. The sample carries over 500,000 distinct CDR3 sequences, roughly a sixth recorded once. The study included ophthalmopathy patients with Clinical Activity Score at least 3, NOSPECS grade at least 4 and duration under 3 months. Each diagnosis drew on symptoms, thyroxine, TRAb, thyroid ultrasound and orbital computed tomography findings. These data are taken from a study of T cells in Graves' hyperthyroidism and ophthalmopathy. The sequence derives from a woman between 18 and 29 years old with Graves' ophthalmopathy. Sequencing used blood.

The CDR3: CASSPPGPLNQPQHF. The CDR3 region has the DNA TGTGCCAGCTCACCGCCCGGGCCCCTAAATCAGCCCCAGCATTTT. The J gene is TRBJ1-5, the V gene TRBV18; D unresolved. The V end lost 3 bases, the J end lost 4 bases, and 13 bases lay between the germline ends. In germline, CDR1 is KGHSH, CDR2 LQKENI. The CDR3 spans 15 residues.